The text below deals with one T cell receptor beta chain. TCRdb keeps only in-frame clones here, not all; method: immunoSEQ multiplex PCR. The top ten clones hold 0.45% to 0.6% of a sample with approximately 51,000 clones, about 92% of them seen once. The entry originates in a study of T cell changes during pregnancy in multiple sclerosis. The sample consisted of CD4+ T cells from peripheral blood mononuclear cells, taken after pregnancy. The receptor was isolated from a female donor with multiple sclerosis, enrolled in a pregnancy study.

CDR3 in amino acids: CASSLAGGTTEAFF. Here the CDR3 DNA reads TGTGCCAGCAGCTTAGCAGGGGGCACCACTGAAGCTTTCTTT. This sequence joins TRBV7-2 and TRBJ1-1, with 7 bases matching TRBD1. The germline V gene encodes CDR1 SGHTA and CDR2 FQGNSA. The trim removed 0 bases at V and 4 bases at J, leaving 2 bases unmatched. The CDR3 consists of 14 residues.